The next 32 T cell receptor beta chains were all read from a single sample in a study of blood T cell repertoires in COVID-19. Profiling relied on immunoSEQ multiplex PCR, and the TCRdb table lists in-frame clones only, not all of them. The sample has 150,000 to 200,000 clones, roughly 80% seen once. Input material: PBMCs or T cells enriched from blood (not recorded which). Receptor source: a woman aged 55-70 years with acute COVID-19.

This clone has only a few counts. The chain joins TRBV4-2 to TRBJ1-6, with a weak D call TRBD1 (6 bases). Trimming pared 0 bases from V and 5 bases from J, leaving 11 bases between. The CDR3 contains 16 residues. Germline CDR1 and CDR2: LGHNA and YNFKEQ. CDR3 protein: CASSQDPGENNSPLHF. The CDR3 DNA follows: TGTGCCAGCAGCCAAGATCCAGGGGAGAATAATTCACCCCTCCACTTT.

This clone was counted a few times. This chain uses TRBV5-3 with TRBJ1-2, with D perhaps TRBD1 (5 bases). TRBV5-3 is an open reading frame, and its role is uncertain. V gave up 4 bases and J gave up 3 bases, with 16 bases separating them. This CDR3 region has 15 residues. CDR3 region: CARSIRTREYYGYTF. CDR3 coding DNA: TGTGCCAGAAGCATCCGGACAAGGGAATACTATGGCTACACCTTC.

The chain couples TRBV29-1 to TRBJ2-1; D gene ambiguous. The CDR3 is 13 amino acids. Germline assignment: CDR1 SQVTM and CDR2 ANQGSEA. V lost 4 bases and J lost 3, with 10 bases in between. For the CDR3, the DNA is TGCAGCGTTGCACTCCCGTTCTACAATGAGCAGTTCTTC. This translates into CSVALPFYNEQFF.

This chain uses TRBV13 with TRBJ2-2; D uncertain. The germline V and J ends were trimmed by 2 bases and 0 bases, with 7 bases remaining between them. From germline, CDR1 is PRHDT and CDR2 FYEKMQ (reference sequence). The CDR3 has 15 amino acids. CDR3 sequence: CASSLPPANTGELFF. The CDR3 nucleotides are TGTGCCAGCAGCTTACCTCCAGCGAACACCGGGGAGCTGTTTTTT.

This rearrangement joins TRBV6-5 to TRBJ2-5; D might be TRBD1 (7 bases). The length of the CDR3 is 14 residues. From germline, CDR1 is MNHEY and CDR2 SVGAGI. V dropped 6 bases and J dropped 5 bases, with 16 bases sitting between them. The CDR3: CASSPQGDFETQYF. CDR3 in DNA: TGTGCCAGCAGCCCCCAGGGGGACTTTGAGACCCAGTACTTC.

This clone has a handful of counts. The V and J genes are TRBV12-3 or TRBV12-4 and TRBJ1-2, with D perhaps matching TRBD1 (6 bases). The V end lost 5 bases, the J end lost 2 bases, and 9 bases lay between the germline ends. This CDR3 spans 13 amino acids. CDR3 loop: CASSTTGNYGYTF. As DNA, the CDR3 is TGTGCCAGCAGTACAACAGGGAACTATGGCTACACCTTC.

The chain uses TRBV15 and TRBJ1-3; D is undetermined. This CDR3 region has 15 residues. Per the germline V gene, CDR1 is LNHNV and CDR2 is YYDKDF (reference sequence). The V gene lost 0 bases and the J gene lost 0 bases, with 6 bases spanning the gap. CDR3 sequence: CATSRDLLSGNTIYF. CDR3 nucleotides: TGTGCCACCAGCAGAGATCTCCTCTCTGGAAACACCATATATTTT.

This chain uses TRBV4-2 with TRBJ2-7; 7 bases match TRBD2. The CDR3 runs 16 residues. The V and J ends lost 4 bases and 3 bases, in that order; junction bases with no gene match: 12. From germline, CDR1 is LGHNA and CDR2 YNFKEQ. The DNA of the CDR3 is TGTGCCAGCAGCCCAGGGCAACTAGCGCCTATCTACGAGCAGTACTTC. Translating it yields CASSPGQLAPIYEQYF.

The V and J genes are TRBV30 and TRBJ2-5; TRBD1 agrees at 8 bases. Germline loops: CDR1 GTSNPN, CDR2 SVGIG (reference sequence). CDR3 length: 15 amino acids. Trimming at V came to 5 bases and at J to 5 bases, leaving 13 bases not matched to a gene. CDR3 DNA sequence: TGTGCCTGGGGGAGTTCAGGGGGCCAAGGGGAGACCCAGTACTTC. Translation: CAWGSSGGQGETQYF.

The chain carries TRBV12-3 or TRBV12-4 and TRBJ2-5; possibly TRBD2 for D (6 bases). The CDR3 length is 12 residues. The V and J ends lost 5 bases and 5 bases respectively, with 9 bases between them. The CDR3 DNA sequence: TGTGCCAGCAGTCGGGGGTATGAGACCCAGTACTTC. Amino acids: CASSRGYETQYF.

This clone was observed many times. The gene calls are TRBV6-5 and TRBJ1-3; D unclear. Germline loops: CDR1 MNHEY, CDR2 SVGAGI. V was trimmed by 2 bases and J by 0 bases, leaving 11 bases between them. The CDR3 runs 16 residues. CDR3 coding DNA: TGTGCCAGCAGTTACGCGGGCAGCACCTCTGGAAACACCATATATTTT. It specifies CASSYAGSTSGNTIYF.

The chain couples TRBV23-1 to TRBJ1-4, with 7 positions matching TRBD1. TRBV23-1 is reported as an ORF; its role is uncertain. CDR3 length: 16 amino acids. With 0 bases clipped from V and 3 bases from J, the junction kept 4 bases outside the gene matches. The CDR3 DNA is TGCGCCAGCAGTCAATCTAGGGGGCGGTCTAATGAAAAACTGTTTTTT. It specifies CASSQSRGRSNEKLFF.

About this clone itself: The sample carries other DNA sequences with the same CDR3. The V gene is TRBV4-3, the J gene TRBJ2-2, with D uncertain. The CDR3 runs to 14 residues. The germline V gene has CDR1 LGHNA and CDR2 YSLEER. The V end was cut by 0 bases, the J end by 2 bases, with 4 bases between. CDR3 nucleotide sequence: TGCGCCAGCAGCCAAGACAAAAACACCGGGGAGCTGTTTTTT. As protein: CASSQDKNTGELFF.

This chain links TRBV5-4 with TRBJ2-7, with 10 bases matching TRBD2. Germline loops: CDR1 SGHNT, CDR2 YYREEE (reference sequence). CDR3 size: 14 residues. J gave up 9 bases and V 4 bases, and 10 bases lay outside the gene matches. The CDR3 protein is CASSPGLARRGQYF. The CDR3 nucleotides are TGTGCCAGCAGCCCGGGACTAGCGAGGCGAGGGCAGTACTTC.

The V call is TRBV7-8, the J call TRBJ2-1; 10 bases agree with TRBD1. The CDR3 covers 18 residues. Trimming at V came to 0 bases and at J to 5 bases, leaving 10 bases not matched to a gene. Germline values: CDR1 SGHVS, CDR2 FQNEAQ. The CDR3 protein is CASSLAGRWDRGNNEQFF. As DNA, the CDR3 is TGTGCCAGCAGCTTAGCTGGTAGGTGGGACAGGGGAAACAATGAGCAGTTCTTC.

In DNA form, the CDR3 reads TGCGCCAGCAGCCAATCCCGGACAGGAATATCCTACGAGCAGTACTTC. It is translated as CASSQSRTGISYEQYF. This chain joins TRBV4-3 and TRBJ2-7; 7 bases are a match to TRBD1. The CDR3 has 16 amino acids. V dropped 2 bases and J dropped 1; count of bases not matched to a gene: 8. CDR1 is LGHNA and CDR2 is YSLEER in the germline V gene.

The chain has TRBV5-6 and TRBJ2-5; TRBD1 matches 8 bases. J was trimmed by 3 bases and V by 3 bases; bases with no gene match: 4. The CDR3 totals 14 residues. CDR1 and CDR2 (germline): SGHDT, YYEEEE. The CDR3 protein is CASSWQQGEETQYF. The CDR3 nucleotides read TGTGCCAGCAGCTGGCAACAGGGGGAAGAGACCCAGTACTTC.

The genes are TRBV21-1 and TRBJ2-1; the table's D call, TRBD2, was not checked against the DNA. TRBV21-1 is a listed pseudogene. This CDR3 has 18 residues. CDR3 protein: CASSKIWLAGSSYNEQFF. DNA for the CDR3: TGTGCCAGCAGCAAAATTTGGCTAGCGGGTAGCTCCTACAATGAGCAGTTCTTC.

This chain connects TRBV19 to TRBJ1-2; perhaps TRBD1 as D (6 bases). The germline V gene has CDR1 LNHDA and CDR2 SQIVND (reference sequence). The length of the CDR3 is 14 residues. Trimming cost V 5 bases and J 7 bases, with 17 bases left between them. CDR3 loop: CASSVPDRQVGYTF. CDR3 DNA: TGTGCCAGTAGTGTACCGGACAGACAGGTTGGCTACACCTTC. Combining the CDR3 with reference TRBV19 and TRBJ1-2 gives the whole variable domain DGGITQSPKYLFRKEGQNVTLSCEQNLNHDAMYWYRQDPGQGLRLIYYSQIVNDFQKGDIAEGYSVSREKKESFPLTVTSAQKNPTAFYLCASSVPDRQVGYTFGSGTRLTVV.

V usage is TRBV9 and J usage is TRBJ1-5; D is undetermined. The CDR3 consists of 12 residues. Germline CDR1 SGDLS, CDR2 YYNGEE. Trimming stripped 0 bases from V and 5 bases from J, with 3 bases between. For the CDR3, the DNA is TGTGCCAGCAGCGTAGGAGATCAGCCCCAGCATTTT. Translation: CASSVGDQPQHF.

The chain uses TRBV6-1 and TRBJ2-5; 7 bases are shared with TRBD2. The CDR3 is 13 amino acids. Germline values: CDR1 MNHNS, CDR2 SASEGT. V trimming: 2 bases; J trimming: 5 bases; junction bases outside the gene matches: 2. In DNA, the CDR3 is TGTGCCAGCAGTGAAACTAGCGTGGAGACCCAGTACTTC. This encodes CASSETSVETQYF.

The rearrangement links TRBV9 to TRBJ1-1, with D possibly TRBD1 on 6 matching bases. This CDR3 comprises 15 residues. V shed 4 bases and J shed 6 bases, with 19 bases lying between them. Per germline, CDR1 SGDLS and CDR2 YYNGEE. CDR3: CASSFSEGGASEAFF. The CDR3 bases are TGTGCCAGCAGCTTCTCAGAGGGGGGGGCGTCTGAAGCTTTCTTT.

V is TRBV3-1 (or the pseudogene TRBV3-2) and J is TRBJ2-2; possibly TRBD1 for D (6 bases). This CDR3 is built from 16 residues. Germline V gene data show CDR1 as LGHDT and CDR2 as YNNKEL (reference sequence). The germline V and J ends were trimmed by 2 bases and 9 bases, with 19 bases remaining between them. CDR3 DNA sequence: TGTGCCAGCAGCCAATTCGGACAAGGGGGTATCAGGGAGCTGTTTTTT. Its protein is CASSQFGQGGIRELFF.

J is TRBJ1-1 and V is TRBV4-3; TRBD1 agrees at 7 bases. Trimming cost V 0 bases and J 5 bases; bases outside gene matches: 9. Germline V gene sequence: CDR1 LGHNA, CDR2 YSLEER. The CDR3 runs 16 residues. CDR3 nucleotide sequence: TGCGCCAGCAGCCAAGATGGGAACAGGGGTTGGACTGAAGCTTTCTTT. It yields the protein CASSQDGNRGWTEAFF.

The chain employs TRBV4-3 and TRBJ2-1; 9 nucleotides align to TRBD2. The germline V gene has CDR1 LGHNA and CDR2 YSLEER. The CDR3 covers 16 residues. J was trimmed by 2 bases and V by 1 base; bases with no gene match: 3. DNA of the CDR3: TGCGCCAGCAGCCAAGTGGGCGGGAGGGCCTACAATGAGCAGTTCTTC. Translation: CASSQVGGRAYNEQFF.

This rearrangement joins TRBV29-1 to TRBJ2-3; possible D gene TRBD1, 6 bases. The CDR3 consists of 13 residues. V was clipped by 6 bases and J by 0 bases, with 10 bases between them. Germline V gives CDR1 SQVTM, CDR2 ANQGSEA. The CDR3 here is CSVQDRSTDTQYF. The CDR3 region has the DNA TGCAGCGTCCAGGACAGAAGCACAGATACGCAGTATTTT.

The rearrangement uses TRBV19 and TRBJ1-6; 9 nucleotides line up with TRBD1. The trim removed 5 bases at V and 0 bases at J, leaving 5 bases unmatched. The CDR3 totals 17 residues. Looked up from germline, CDR1 is LNHDA and CDR2 is SQIVND (reference sequence). In DNA, the CDR3 is TGTGCCAGTAGTTCGGGACAGGGACTCTCCTATAATTCACCCCTCCACTTT. It is translated as CASSSGQGLSYNSPLHF.

J is TRBJ1-2 and V is TRBV24-1; no firm D call. The germline CDR1 and CDR2 sequences are KGHDR and SFDVKD. The CDR3 is made up of 12 amino acids. Trimming stripped 3 bases from V and 8 bases from J, with 9 bases between. The CDR3, as DNA: TGTGCCACCAGTGATAGTTCGCGGGGCTACACCTTC. Translating it yields CATSDSSRGYTF.

This chain connects TRBV11-2 to TRBJ1-6; tentatively, D is TRBD1 (5 bases). In germline, CDR1 is SGHAT, CDR2 FQNNGV. V lost 1 base and J lost 11, with 9 bases in between. The CDR3 sequence is 13 residues long. The DNA for the CDR3 is TGTGCCAGCAGCTTAGGGGGGGGTACACCCCTCCACTTT. Translated, it gives CASSLGGGTPLHF.

The gene calls are TRBV7-2 and TRBJ2-2, with D perhaps matching TRBD2 (6 bases). The germline CDR1 and CDR2 sequences are SGHTA and FQGNSA. Trimming stripped 5 bases from V and 5 bases from J, with 15 bases between. The CDR3 covers 15 residues. In DNA, the CDR3 is TGTGCCAGCAGCGTAACTAGCTCGCAAACCGGGGAGCTGTTTTTT. It specifies CASSVTSSQTGELFF.

The chain combines TRBV18 with TRBJ1-5; no reliable D call. V was shortened by 3 bases and J by 1 base, with 10 bases between the two germline ends. Germline V gives CDR1 KGHSH, CDR2 LQKENI. The CDR3 is 15 residues long. The CDR3 region has the DNA TGTGCCAGCTCACCCGGCGACGGGAGCAATCAGCCCCAGCATTTT. This sequence encodes CASSPGDGSNQPQHF. The entire variable domain, with the rest obtained from reference TRBV18 and TRBJ1-5, is as follows: NAGVMQNPRHLVRRRGQEARLRCSPMKGHSHVYWYRQLPEEGLKFMVYLQKENIIDESGMPKERFSAEFPKEGPSILRIQQVVRGDSAAYFCASSPGDGSNQPQHFGDGTRLSIL.

CDR3 residues: CASGLGGWYGYTF. In nucleotides, the CDR3 is TGTGCTAGTGGTTTAGGGGGTTGGTATGGCTACACCTTC. This chain joins TRBV12-5 and TRBJ1-2; D is possibly TRBD1 (6 bases). Per the germline V gene, CDR1 is LGHNT and CDR2 is FRNRAP. The CDR3 extends over 13 amino acids. V was trimmed by 3 bases and J by 5 bases, leaving 10 bases between them.